Below, 10 T cell receptor beta chains from the same sample are listed, as sequenced in a study of blood T cell repertoires in COVID-19. The assay was immunoSEQ multiplex PCR, and TCRdb's table has in-frame clones only and misses some. Of around 100,000 clones in the sample, under 80% are singletons; the top ten hold 20%. Sequencing input: peripheral blood. These receptors came from a man aged 70-80 years with active or convalescent COVID-19.

The gene calls are TRBV19 and TRBJ1-1, with 10 bases identical to TRBD1. CDR3 length: 15 amino acids. V lost 6 bases to trimming and J lost 1 base; unmatched junction nucleotides: 5. Germline CDR1 LNHDA, CDR2 SQIVND (reference sequence). Here the CDR3 reads CASSLTGGRNTEAFF. CDR3 sequence (DNA): TGTGCCAGTAGCTTGACAGGGGGCAGGAACACTGAAGCTTTCTTT.

The V gene is TRBV28, the J gene TRBJ2-1, with a weak D call TRBD1 (6 bases). The germline gives CDR1 MDHEN, CDR2 SYDVKM. This CDR3 comprises 15 residues. With 6 bases removed from V and 3 bases from J, the gap between germline ends came to 15 bases. The CDR3 loop reads CASSQPGTYYNEQFF. The CDR3 coding sequence is TGTGCCAGCAGCCAACCCGGGACATACTACAATGAGCAGTTCTTC.

The chain recombines TRBV19 with TRBJ2-1; D uncertain. The V end was cut by 0 bases, the J end by 7 bases, with 4 bases between. Germline CDR1 LNHDA, CDR2 SQIVND (reference sequence). The CDR3 is made up of 12 amino acids. As DNA, the CDR3 is TGTGCCAGTAGTATAGATTCGAATGAGCAGTTCTTC. Its translation is CASSIDSNEQFF.

The chain has TRBV18 and TRBJ2-1; 12 nucleotides align to TRBD2. This CDR3 contains 14 residues. CDR1 is KGHSH, CDR2 LQKENI, per germline. With 6 bases clipped from V and 5 bases from J, the junction kept 2 bases outside the gene matches. In DNA form, the CDR3 reads TGTGCCAGCTCCCGGACTAGCGGGGACAATGAGCAGTTCTTC. Protein sequence: CASSRTSGDNEQFF.

The rearrangement links TRBV5-1 to TRBJ1-2, with unresolved D. CDR1 and CDR2 (germline): SGHRS, YFSETQ. This CDR3 contains 14 residues. V was trimmed by 0 bases and J by 1 base, leaving 7 bases between them. For the CDR3, the DNA is TGCGCCAGCAGCTTGGCCGGGGATAACTATGGCTACACCTTC. It is translated as CASSLAGDNYGYTF.

The V and J genes are TRBV10-2 and TRBJ2-2; TRBD2 aligns across 7 bases. V lost 7 bases to trimming and J lost 6 bases; unmatched junction nucleotides: 14. CDR3 size: 16 residues. Per the germline V gene, CDR1 is WSHSY and CDR2 is SAAADI. CDR3 amino acids: CASKGSLAVTAGELFF. CDR3 DNA sequence: TGCGCCAGCAAAGGAAGCCTAGCGGTTACGGCCGGGGAGCTGTTTTTT.

The J gene is TRBJ2-1, the V gene TRBV5-1; no clear D. CDR1 is SGHRS, CDR2 YFSETQ, per germline. The CDR3 is 12 residues long. Trimming cost V 0 bases and J 5 bases, with 3 bases left between them. CDR3 sequence (DNA): TGCGCCAGCAGCTTGGCGGACAATGAGCAGTTCTTC. The encoded protein is CASSLADNEQFF.

As for this clone: Distinct nucleotide sequences in the sample also encode this CDR3. This chain uses TRBV30 with TRBJ1-1; tentative D call: TRBD1 (5 bases). Trimming took off 5 bases at V and 0 bases at J, with 10 bases between the two ends. This CDR3 is 13 amino acids long. Germline CDR1 reads GTSNPN; CDR2 reads SVGIG (reference sequence). This chain's CDR3 is CAWSRGMNTEAFF. The CDR3 DNA sequence: TGTGCCTGGTCTAGGGGTATGAACACTGAAGCTTTCTTT.

The CDR3 region has the DNA TGTGCCAGTAGTATGGGACAGGGAAATTCACCCCTCCACTTT. Translating gives CASSMGQGNSPLHF. The chain employs TRBV19 and TRBJ1-6; 9 bases fit TRBD1. CDR1 and CDR2 (germline): LNHDA, SQIVND (reference sequence). The CDR3 loop spans 14 amino acids. The trim removed 3 bases at V and 7 bases at J, leaving 1 base unmatched. The full variable domain, rest sourced from reference TRBV19 and TRBJ1-6, is DGGITQSPKYLFRKEGQNVTLSCEQNLNHDAMYWYRQDPGQGLRLIYYSQIVNDFQKGDIAEGYSVSREKKESFPLTVTSAQKNPTAFYLCASSMGQGNSPLHFGNGTRLTVT.

This chain connects TRBV5-1 to TRBJ2-3, with TRBD2 identical over 10 bases. The CDR3 runs to 15 residues. In germline, CDR1 is SGHRS, CDR2 YFSETQ. Trimming removed 4 bases from V and 5 bases from J; junction bases left unmatched: 7. DNA for the CDR3: TGCGCCAGCAGCCCTCGGACTAGCGGTGGAGATACGCAGTATTTT. It encodes CASSPRTSGGDTQYF. Drawing the rest from reference TRBV5-1 and TRBJ2-3, the complete variable domain is KAGVTQTPRYLIKTRGQQVTLSCSPISGHRSVSWYQQTPGQGLQFLFEYFSETQRNKGNFPGRFSGRQFSNSRSEMNVSTLELGDSALYLCASSPRTSGGDTQYFGPGTRLTVL.